Below, 13 T cell receptor beta chains from the same sample are listed, as sequenced in a study of molecular identifiers for immune sequencing clone quantification. MiXCR, run by TCRdb on the PCR reads, gives a single entry per CDR3 protein. The repertoire consists of 490,000 or so distinct CDR3 sequences, with around 23% occurring once and the leading ten covering approximately 0.76%. Sequenced sample: naive CD8+ T cells from blood, with Jurkat cell RNA spiked in. Subset meaning: FACS-sorted CD8+CD4-CCR7+CD45RA+ naive T cells. The receptors were gathered from a human donor in good health. Some libraries in this study had Jurkat cell RNA spiked in.

This clonotype was observed at least ten times. This chain connects TRBV29-1 to TRBJ2-7; D unclear. Trimming left V 5 bases short and J 3 bases short, with 11 bases between. From germline, CDR1 is SQVTM and CDR2 ANQGSEA. The CDR3 loop spans 12 amino acids. Here the CDR3 reads CSVSEASYEQYF. The CDR3 DNA sequence: TGCAGCGTTTCAGAGGCCAGCTACGAGCAGTACTTC.

This clonotype was picked up a small number of times. The chain combines TRBV10-3 with TRBJ2-3; no reliable D call. This CDR3 is built from 16 residues. V was shortened by 1 base and J by 2 bases, with 13 bases between the two germline ends. CDR1 is ENHRY and CDR2 is SYGVKD in the germline V gene. In nucleotides, the CDR3 is TGTGCCATCAGTGAGTATGAGGAGCAGGCCACAGATACGCAGTATTTT. Translated: CAISEYEEQATDTQYF.

This clonotype was found a few times. V gene TRBV11-2 combines with J gene TRBJ2-7; 7 positions agree with TRBD1. Germline-derived CDR1 and CDR2 are SGHAT and FQNNGV. The CDR3 has 15 amino acids. V gave up 5 bases and J gave up 2 bases; unmatched junction bases: 9. The CDR3 spells CASSKGLDRAYEQYF. CDR3 DNA sequence: TGTGCCAGCAGCAAGGGGTTAGACAGGGCCTACGAGCAGTACTTC.

This clonotype was seen a few times. This chain uses TRBV7-9 with TRBJ2-3; D call uncertain. CDR3 length: 14 amino acids. V shed 1 base and J shed 4 bases, with 9 bases lying between them. Germline CDR1 SEHNR, CDR2 FQNEAQ (reference sequence). DNA for the CDR3: TGTGCCAGCAGCTTAGTTGTGGACCCAGATACGCAGTATTTT. Protein: CASSLVVDPDTQYF.

At least ten counts were recorded for this clonotype. Here the CDR3 DNA reads TGTGCCAGCAGCCCTGGACAGGCGGTTGGGCAGTACTTC. The encoded protein is CASSPGQAVGQYF. The V and J genes are TRBV7-9 and TRBJ2-7; 7 nucleotides align to TRBD1. This CDR3 spans 13 amino acids. Trimming cost V 5 bases and J 9 bases; bases outside gene matches: 10. Germline V CDR1 and CDR2: SEHNR, FQNEAQ (reference sequence).

This clonotype was seen more than once but under ten times. The chain combines TRBV5-5 with TRBJ1-2, with D uncertain. Deletions cut 4 bases from V and 3 bases from J, with 19 bases between. This CDR3 spans 16 amino acids. CDR1 SGHKS and CDR2 YYEKEE come from the germline V gene (reference sequence). Here the CDR3 DNA reads TGTGCCAGCAGCCCAGTGGGTACGGATGAATACTATGGCTACACCTTC. The encoded protein is CASSPVGTDEYYGYTF.

The chain recombines TRBV14 with TRBJ2-2; D tentatively fits TRBD1 or TRBD2 (6 bases each). Germline V lookup: CDR1 SGHDN, CDR2 FVKESK. This CDR3 region has 14 residues. V was shortened by 8 bases and J by 5 bases, with 15 bases between the two germline ends. CDR3 loop: CASAGHTTTGELFF. For the CDR3, the DNA is TGTGCCAGCGCGGGACACACAACTACCGGGGAGCTGTTTTTT. The complete variable domain, with remaining parts taken from reference TRBV14 and TRBJ2-2, reads EAGVTQFPSHSVIEKGQTVTLRCDPISGHDNLYWYRRVMGKEIKFLLHFVKESKQDESGMPNNRFLAERTGGTYSTLKVQPAELEDSGVYFCASAGHTTTGELFFGEGSRLTVL.

This clonotype was seen a few times. This rearrangement joins TRBV12-3 or TRBV12-4 to TRBJ2-5, with D maybe TRBD1 (6 bases). Deletions cut 3 bases from V and 5 bases from J, with 13 bases between. This CDR3 comprises 14 residues. CDR3 amino acids: CASSFRQGPETQYF. The CDR3, as DNA: TGTGCCAGCAGTTTCCGTCAGGGGCCGGAGACCCAGTACTTC.

This sequence joins TRBV18 and TRBJ2-3; D remains ambiguous. The CDR3 loop spans 11 amino acids. Deletions cut 8 bases from V and 4 bases from J, with 7 bases between. Germline V gene sequence: CDR1 KGHSH, CDR2 LQKENI. CDR3: CASKDSDTQYF. CDR3 bases: TGTGCCAGCAAGGATTCAGATACGCAGTATTTT.

This clonotype turned up a few times. The rearrangement uses TRBV9 and TRBJ2-3; 8 bases are shared with TRBD1. The V gene's germline CDR1 is SGDLS and CDR2 YYNGEE. The length of the CDR3 is 15 residues. V lost 1 base, J lost 5 bases, and 6 bases stayed unmatched. CDR3 in DNA: TGTGCCAGCAGCGTACAGGGGGCGATTGGAGATACGCAGTATTTT. This sequence encodes CASSVQGAIGDTQYF.

The V and J genes are TRBV20-1 and TRBJ2-6, with D possibly matching TRBD2 (6 bases). The ends were cut back, 4 bases at V and 3 bases at J, with 10 bases in the middle. Germline CDR1 is DFQATT and CDR2 is SNEGSKA (reference sequence). CDR3 length: 14 residues. DNA of the CDR3: TGCAGTGCTATGACGGGGGATGGGGCCAACGTCCTGACTTTC. Residues: CSAMTGDGANVLTF.

Turning to this clonotype: It may be a read error: a sequence one base away is much more abundant. The J gene is TRBJ1-1, the V gene TRBV4-1, with D unclear. CDR1 is MGHRA, CDR2 YSYEKL, per germline. The CDR3 length is 13 residues. The CDR3 loop is CASSQASRPEAYF. CDR3 in DNA: TGCGCCAGCAGCCAAGCCTCCAGACCTGAAGCTTACTTT.

This clonotype has ten or more counts. At one of its ends the junction is not consistent with the germline gene, which may arise from a read error. This sequence joins TRBV11-2 and TRBJ1-1; 10 bases map to TRBD1. Germline V gives CDR1 SGHAT, CDR2 FQNNGV. There are 13 residues in the CDR3. As DNA, the CDR3 is TGTGCCAGCAGCTTGGCCCCCGGGACAGGGGCTCTCTTT. It specifies CASSLAPGTGALF.